One and the same sample provided the 29 T cell receptor beta chains below, sequenced in a study of cytomegalovirus exposure and HLA in healthy donors. In the PCR, 60 Vbeta and 13 Jbeta primers were used. Measured with immunoSEQ multiplex PCR; TCRdb has only the in-frame clones, and not every one. The repertoire holds about 150,000 clones, with around 79% as singletons. The sequenced material came from PBMCs. The receptors come from a human donor in good health.

The chain employs TRBV7-9 and TRBJ2-1; D gene uncertain. The CDR3 consists of 14 residues. CDR1 is SEHNR, CDR2 FQNEAQ, per germline (reference sequence). Trimming left V 6 bases short and J 6 bases short, with 15 bases between. Here the CDR3 reads CASSISISGNEQFF. The CDR3 DNA reads TGTGCCAGCAGTATATCCATTAGTGGCAATGAGCAGTTCTTC.

V gene TRBV7-2 combines with J gene TRBJ1-1; TRBD1 is a possible D gene (5 bases). This CDR3 region has 16 residues. The germline V and J ends were trimmed by 7 bases and 3 bases, with 21 bases remaining between them. Germline-derived CDR1 and CDR2 are SGHTA and FQGNSA. CDR3 region: CASTQFGHPTDTEAFF. The CDR3 DNA reads as TGTGCCAGCACCCAATTCGGACACCCGACGGACACTGAAGCTTTCTTT.

The chain is built from TRBV20-1 and TRBJ2-1, with 10 bases matching TRBD2. The CDR3 loop spans 11 amino acids. Trimming removed 5 bases from V and 13 bases from J; junction bases left unmatched: 5. Germline V CDR1 and CDR2: DFQATT, SNEGSKA (reference sequence). CDR3 nucleotide sequence: TGCAGTGCTTGGATAGCGGGGGGTCAGTTCTTC. Translated, it gives CSAWIAGGQFF.

This clone was detected only once. This sequence joins TRBV5-4 and TRBJ1-1; D gene ambiguous. Deletions cut 0 bases from V and 1 base from J, with 7 bases between. From germline, CDR1 is SGHNT and CDR2 YYREEE (reference sequence). The CDR3 consists of 14 residues. The CDR3 DNA follows: TGTGCCAGCAGCTTGGGGGCAGCGAACACTGAAGCTTTCTTT. It translates to CASSLGAANTEAFF.

The count of this clone is one. The rearrangement uses TRBV5-1 and TRBJ2-3, with 7 bases aligning to TRBD1. CDR3 length: 18 amino acids. The V gene's germline CDR1 is SGHRS and CDR2 YFSETQ. V dropped 5 bases and J dropped 8; count of bases not matched to a gene: 23. CDR3 residues: CASSRTGTATTTRGTQYF. CDR3 coding DNA: TGCGCCAGCAGTCGAACAGGGACAGCTACTACCACACGAGGTACGCAGTATTTT.

This chain uses TRBV28 with TRBJ1-2; D remains unclear. The CDR3 is 12 amino acids. Germline values: CDR1 MDHEN, CDR2 SYDVKM. V was cut by 6 bases and J by 4 bases, with 9 bases left in between. The CDR3 protein is CASRISGYGYTF. CDR3 nucleotides: TGTGCCAGCAGAATCTCCGGCTATGGCTACACCTTC.

This clone was seen only once. DNA of the CDR3: TGTGCCATCAGCAGGGGACAGGGCACAGATACGCAGTATTTT. Amino acids: CAISRGQGTDTQYF. This chain joins TRBV10-3 and TRBJ2-3; 8 positions match TRBD1. The ends lost 6 bases at V and 1 base at J; junction bases unmatched: 3. Germline V gives CDR1 ENHRY, CDR2 SYGVKD. This CDR3 contains 14 residues.

This chain links TRBV6-1 with TRBJ1-1; D not resolved. Germline V gene sequence: CDR1 MNHNS, CDR2 SASEGT. Trimming took off 6 bases at V and 2 bases at J, with 13 bases between the two ends. This CDR3 is 14 amino acids long. CDR3: CASSPTGFNTEAFF. The DNA of the CDR3 is TGTGCCAGCAGCCCCACGGGGTTCAACACTGAAGCTTTCTTT.

The chain is built from TRBV30 and TRBJ1-2, with 9 bases that match TRBD1. Germline CDR1 and CDR2: GTSNPN and SVGIG (reference sequence). V was clipped by 2 bases and J by 8 bases; unmatched bases: 15. This CDR3 comprises 16 residues. CDR3 sequence (DNA): TGTGCCTGGAGTAAAGGGACAGGGTATACTTCTGGCGGCTACACCTTC. This codes for CAWSKGTGYTSGGYTF.

This chain connects TRBV5-6 to TRBJ2-2; TRBD1 matches 8 bases. Germline V CDR1 and CDR2: SGHDT, YYEEEE. This CDR3 is built from 16 residues. V shed 6 bases and J 9 bases; nucleotides not matched to a gene: 16. Here the CDR3 DNA reads TGTGCCAGCATCGTGGGCCAGGGGGCGATTGAGAGGGAGCTGTTTTTT. This sequence encodes CASIVGQGAIERELFF.

The count of this clone is one. V and J are TRBV6-5 and TRBJ2-7; 8 bases agree with TRBD1. The CDR3 covers 15 residues. Germline V gives CDR1 MNHEY, CDR2 SVGAGI. Unmatched junction bases numbered 13, after V lost 7 bases and J lost 5 bases. As DNA, the CDR3 is TGTGCCAGCAAAAGAACAGGACAGGGTCGCAACGAGCAGTACTTC. Protein product: CASKRTGQGRNEQYF.

The rearrangement joins TRBV15 to TRBJ1-4; D gene unclear. Trimming removed 0 bases from V and 7 bases from J, with 15 bases in between. CDR1 is LNHNV and CDR2 is YYDKDF in the germline V gene (reference sequence). The CDR3 loop spans 16 amino acids. The CDR3 is CATSRDLEGPGEKLFF. The CDR3 bases are TGTGCCACCAGCAGAGATTTAGAGGGCCCGGGTGAAAAACTGTTTTTT.

This chain connects TRBV5-1 to TRBJ2-3, with D possibly being TRBD2 (7 bases). Germline lookup yields CDR1 SGHRS and CDR2 YFSETQ. Trimming removed 0 bases at V and 1 base at J, with 9 bases between. The CDR3 length is 15 residues. This chain's CDR3 is CASSLDGGRTDTQYF. CDR3 sequence (DNA): TGCGCCAGCAGCTTGGACGGGGGGCGCACAGATACGCAGTATTTT.

This clone was detected once. The V call is TRBV4-3, the J call TRBJ2-1, with a weak D call TRBD2 (7 bases). Germline CDR1 and CDR2: LGHNA and YSLEER. V was clipped by 4 bases and J by 10 bases, with 11 bases between them. The CDR3 is 12 amino acids. CDR3 residues: CASSPEGGEQFF. DNA of the CDR3: TGCGCCAGCAGCCCAGAGGGGGGGGAGCAGTTCTTC.

On this clone: One end of the junction does not line up with germline, which may come from a read error. This chain uses TRBV28 with TRBJ1-1; no reliable D call. The CDR3 extends over 10 amino acids. In germline, CDR1 is MDHEN, CDR2 SYDVKM. The CDR3 DNA sequence: TGCACGAGTGGTTTGACTGAAGCTTTCTTT. It is translated as CTSGLTEAFF.

The DNA of the CDR3 is TGCGCCAGCAGCTTGGAGGGGCTGGGTGAGCAGTTCTTC. As protein: CASSLEGLGEQFF. The rearrangement uses TRBV5-1 and TRBJ2-1, with TRBD1 as a possible D gene (5 bases). Germline loops: CDR1 SGHRS, CDR2 YFSETQ. CDR3 length equals 13 residues. Deletions cut 0 bases from V and 9 bases from J, with 10 bases between.

The gene calls are TRBV29-1 and TRBJ1-5; D is possibly TRBD1 (6 bases). V gave up 2 bases and J gave up 7 bases, with 12 bases separating them. The CDR3 is 13 amino acids. Germline CDR1 and CDR2: SQVTM and ANQGSEA. CDR3 amino acids: CSVELRRGQPQHF. CDR3 in DNA: TGCAGCGTTGAATTACGTAGGGGGCAGCCCCAGCATTTT.

V gene TRBV5-4 combines with J gene TRBJ2-2; perhaps TRBD2 as D (5 bases). Germline CDR1 is SGHNT and CDR2 is YYREEE (reference sequence). V lost 7 bases and J lost 9, with 13 bases in between. The CDR3 sequence is 12 residues long. The CDR3 nucleotides read TGTGCCAGCTCCTCTGGGGAGCGGGAGCTGTTTTTT. Translating gives CASSSGERELFF. Based on the CDR3 plus reference TRBV5-4 and TRBJ2-2, the full variable domain is ETGVTQSPTHLIKTRGQQVTLRCSSQSGHNTVSWYQQALGQGPQFIFQYYREEENGRGNFPPRFSGLQFPNYSSELNVNALELDDSALYLCASSSGERELFFGEGSRLTVL.

In DNA form, the CDR3 reads TGCGCCAGCAGCCGAGGACAGATACAAGAGACCCAGTACTTC. Translating gives CASSRGQIQETQYF. The chain combines TRBV5-1 with TRBJ2-5, with a possible D match to TRBD1 (6 bases). Trimming shortened V by 4 bases and J by 2 bases, and 12 bases separated the two germline ends. Per the germline V gene, CDR1 is SGHRS and CDR2 is YFSETQ. The CDR3 covers 14 residues. The full variable domain, completed using reference TRBV5-1 and TRBJ2-5, is KAGVTQTPRYLIKTRGQQVTLSCSPISGHRSVSWYQQTPGQGLQFLFEYFSETQRNKGNFPGRFSGRQFSNSRSEMNVSTLELGDSALYLCASSRGQIQETQYFGPGTRLLVL.

This rearrangement joins TRBV5-6 to TRBJ1-1; D perhaps matches TRBD1 (5 bases). CDR3 length: 15 residues. The germline V gene encodes CDR1 SGHDT and CDR2 YYEEEE. Trimming removed 3 bases from V and 1 base from J, with 13 bases in between. The CDR3 protein is CASSWGRGPNTEAFF. The DNA for the CDR3 is TGTGCCAGCAGCTGGGGGAGGGGACCGAACACTGAAGCTTTCTTT.

The chain recombines TRBV7-9 with TRBJ2-2; 8 nucleotides align to TRBD2. J gave up 5 bases and V 5 bases, and 10 bases lay outside the gene matches. Germline V gives CDR1 SEHNR, CDR2 FQNEAQ (reference sequence). The CDR3 runs to 16 residues. In DNA form, the CDR3 reads TGTGCCAGCAGCCCCCCCAGCGGGGGTCTTACCGGGGAGCTGTTTTTT. Encoded protein: CASSPPSGGLTGELFF.

Comment on this clone: Compared with germline, one end of the junction differs, possibly owing to a read error. The chain joins TRBV7-9 to TRBJ1-2, with D unresolved. CDR3 length equals 11 residues. Germline V gives CDR1 SEHNR, CDR2 FQNEAQ (reference sequence). The CDR3 loop reads CASSPGSGYPF. The CDR3 bases are TGTGCCAGCAGCCCCGGGAGTGGCTACCCCTTC.

The chain is built from TRBV28 and TRBJ1-1; unclear D gene. The CDR3 covers 15 residues. Germline CDR1 MDHEN, CDR2 SYDVKM. Trimming shortened V by 7 bases and J by 0 bases, and 15 bases separated the two germline ends. The CDR3 region has the DNA TGTGCCAGCACCCCTATCCCCGGGATGAACACTGAAGCTTTCTTT. Its protein product is CASTPIPGMNTEAFF.

The rearrangement uses TRBV5-1 and TRBJ1-2; tentative D call: TRBD1 (5 bases). The V end lost 0 bases, the J end lost 4 bases, and 10 bases lay between the germline ends. The CDR3 runs to 14 residues. Germline lookup yields CDR1 SGHRS and CDR2 YFSETQ. CDR3 DNA: TGCGCCAGCAGCTTGGAGCCAGGGCCCTATGGCTACACCTTC. Amino acid sequence: CASSLEPGPYGYTF.

The chain employs TRBV15 and TRBJ2-7, with a tentative D call TRBD1 (5 bases). V lost 0 bases and J 4 bases, leaving 13 bases between the germline ends. The germline V gene has CDR1 LNHNV and CDR2 YYDKDF (reference sequence). There are 15 residues in the CDR3. The CDR3 sequence is CATSRDLDRRYEQYF. The CDR3 region has the DNA TGTGCCACCAGCAGAGATCTTGACAGACGGTACGAGCAGTACTTC.

The chain couples TRBV5-1 to TRBJ1-5, with a tentative D call TRBD1 (6 bases). Per the germline V gene, CDR1 is SGHRS and CDR2 is YFSETQ. The CDR3 is made up of 14 amino acids. With 4 bases removed from V and 7 bases from J, the gap between germline ends came to 15 bases. The CDR3 protein is CASSMEVQGQPQHF. The CDR3 DNA is TGCGCCAGCAGCATGGAGGTACAGGGACAGCCCCAGCATTTT. The variable domain in full, completed from reference TRBV5-1 and TRBJ1-5, reads KAGVTQTPRYLIKTRGQQVTLSCSPISGHRSVSWYQQTPGQGLQFLFEYFSETQRNKGNFPGRFSGRQFSNSRSEMNVSTLELGDSALYLCASSMEVQGQPQHFGDGTRLSIL.

The gene calls are TRBV4-2 and TRBJ2-1; tentatively, D is TRBD2 (7 bases). V was clipped by 4 bases and J by 1 base, with 17 bases between them. There are 17 residues in the CDR3. Germline CDR1 LGHNA, CDR2 YNFKEQ. The CDR3 DNA follows: TGTGCCAGCAGCCGTCGGGGGGCCGACTTTTCCTACAATGAGCAGTTCTTC. Translation gives CASSRRGADFSYNEQFF.

The V and J genes are TRBV28 and TRBJ2-7, with 8 bases that match TRBD2. V lost 2 bases to trimming and J lost 5 bases; unmatched junction nucleotides: 17. The CDR3 sequence is 18 residues long. The germline CDR1 and CDR2 sequences are MDHEN and SYDVKM. DNA of the CDR3: TGTGCCAGCAGTTTACTAGGGAGGTGGGGACTAGATAACCACGAGCAGTACTTC. Protein sequence: CASSLLGRWGLDNHEQYF. The full variable domain, rest sourced from reference TRBV28 and TRBJ2-7, is DVKVTQSSRYLVKRTGEKVFLECVQDMDHENMFWYRQDPGLGLRLIYFSYDVKMKEKGDIPEGYSVSREKKERFSLILESASTNQTSMYLCASSLLGRWGLDNHEQYFGPGTRLTVT.

V is TRBV6-6 and J is TRBJ2-2; tentatively, D is TRBD1 (6 bases). Trimming took off 7 bases at V and 6 bases at J, with 18 bases between the two ends. The CDR3 totals 15 residues. Germline V gene data show CDR1 as MNHNY and CDR2 as SVGAGI (reference sequence). CDR3 nucleotide sequence: TGTGCCAGCACTAAAACAGGGTTGGTCCCCGGGGAGCTGTTTTTT. It translates to CASTKTGLVPGELFF.